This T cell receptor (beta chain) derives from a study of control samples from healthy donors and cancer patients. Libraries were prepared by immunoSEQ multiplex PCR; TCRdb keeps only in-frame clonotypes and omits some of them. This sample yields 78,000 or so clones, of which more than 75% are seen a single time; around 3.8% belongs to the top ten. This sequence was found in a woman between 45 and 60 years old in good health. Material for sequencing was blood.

CDR3 coding DNA: TGTGCCAGCAGTGGGCGGACTAGCGGGAAGGTTTGGACCGGGGAGCTGTTTTTT. Protein sequence: CASSGRTSGKVWTGELFF. The gene calls are TRBV7-9 and TRBJ2-2; the match to TRBD2 covers 12 bases. CDR3 length: 18 residues. V lost 6 bases and J lost 5; bases outside the gene matches: 13. Looked up from germline, CDR1 is SEHNR and CDR2 is FQNEAQ (reference sequence).